The rows below give T cell receptor beta chains drawn from one sample of a study of OX40 agonist ivuxolimab in advanced cancers. TCRdb's copy holds only in-frame clones and misses some; the assay was immunoSEQ multiplex PCR. The table has 75,000 to 95,000 clones, about 90% seen once. This specimen was CD4+ or CD8+ T cells sorted from blood, taken in a trial of the OX40 agonist ivuxolimab. Receptor source: an adult with an advanced solid tumor such as melanoma, head and neck, liver or kidney cancer. Each CDR3 is given without its conserved first and last residue.

v_call,cdr3_aa
TRBV5-1,ASSLGGPGVSEAF
TRBV28,ASRATGYYGYT
TRBV30,AWTGTGGNQPQH
TRBV7-3,ASSPSGSSYNEQF
TRBV5-6,ATSRQTVNTEAF
TRBV6-6,ASSPLTGSSYEQY
TRBV19,ASRQGGTGELF
TRBV10-1,ASSASGQGYSDTQY
TRBV5-1,ASSSRGQEIDTQY
TRBV6-1,ASSSPGQGTYEQY
TRBV19,ASTLGVGGGPYEQY
TRBV5-6,ASSGTGPFYNEQF
TRBV9,ASSGPWGDASDTGELF
TRBV30,AWSVLLGRGYT
TRBV5-1,ASSHSGQTQETQY
TRBV5-1,ASSSTGEYTGELF
TRBV5-4,ASSLLRALNNNEQF
TRBV2,ASSGASGDQPQH
TRBV10-2,ASRAGGVGNNEQF
TRBV11-3,ASSSPGVNYGYT
TRBV6-1,ASSPSGLTYEQY
TRBV15,ATSVREPNTGELF
TRBV21-1,ASSKWGSGKNTDTQY
TRBV7-9,ASSPLAGHSYEQY
TRBV2,ASSEDRTGVETQY
TRBV30,AWSVGGRAGRNEQF
TRBV18,ASSLGTGGYEQY
TRBV19,ASSSRTWRNTEAF
TRBV5-1,ASSLVGTSTDTQY
TRBV5-6,ASSLRKRGGETQY
TRBV19,ASTLGGSNQPQH
TRBV5-1,ASRPWAGGSETQY
TRBV6-5,ASSERQYHGYT
TRBV12-1,ASTHGGPVYEQY
TRBV6-5,AIRGQGDVNEQF
TRBV11-2,ASSPSRGSYNEQF
TRBV11-3,ASSLVSGSETQY
TRBV14,ASSPQQGSGYT
TRBV11-3,ASSLEEGAGNTIY
TRBV6-1,ASTHGTGQETQY
TRBV10-3,AIGKTGLES
TRBV14,ASSQDPGQGKYEQF
TRBV5-4,ASSWPGNAEAF
TRBV18,ASSPIEKHEAF
TRBV7-9,ASSPIDRMGEQF